Presented here are 9 T cell receptor beta chains from one specimen sequenced in a study of blood T cell repertoires in COVID-19. The assay was immunoSEQ multiplex PCR, and TCRdb's table has in-frame clones only and misses some. The data show 400,000 to 550,000 clones, about 89% seen once. Specimen: peripheral blood. The receptors here all came from a woman aged 25 to 45 with acute or convalescent COVID-19.

This clone was observed a single time. The chain uses TRBV28 and TRBJ1-3; TRBD1 agrees at 9 bases. There are 16 residues in the CDR3. Unmatched junction bases numbered 15, after V lost 6 bases and J lost 9 bases. Germline V gives CDR1 MDHEN, CDR2 SYDVKM. CDR3 region: CASSLGGTGKLGTIYF. CDR3 in DNA: TGTGCCAGCAGCCTCGGGGGGACAGGGAAACTAGGCACCATATATTTT.

V is TRBV24-1 and J is TRBJ1-5; D unresolved. This CDR3 has 18 amino acids. V was pared by 2 bases and J by 1 base, with 17 bases between. In germline, CDR1 is KGHDR, CDR2 SFDVKD. The CDR3 loop reads CATSDSRADRFSNQPQHF. The CDR3 DNA sequence: TGTGCCACCAGTGATTCAAGAGCGGACCGATTCAGCAATCAGCCCCAGCATTTT.

The rearrangement joins TRBV25-1 to TRBJ2-4; 7 bases map to TRBD1. Germline CDR1 reads MGHDK; CDR2 reads SYGVNS. The V gene end was trimmed by 2 bases and the J gene end by 16 bases; junction bases not matched to a gene: 5. This CDR3 spans 11 amino acids. For the CDR3, the DNA is TGTGCCAGCAGTGAAGGGCAGGGGGTATACTTC. Translating it yields CASSEGQGVYF.

The chain has TRBV5-1 and TRBJ2-5; 13 nucleotides agree with TRBD2. V lost 4 bases and J lost 2; bases outside the gene matches: 2. Per germline, CDR1 SGHRS and CDR2 YFSETQ. The CDR3 extends over 15 amino acids. CDR3 amino acids: CASSKGLAGQETQYF. CDR3 sequence (DNA): TGCGCCAGCAGCAAGGGACTAGCGGGGCAAGAGACCCAGTACTTC.

The chain recombines TRBV30 with TRBJ1-5; 7 positions agree with TRBD1. This CDR3 comprises 16 residues. Germline values: CDR1 GTSNPN, CDR2 SVGIG (reference sequence). V shed 4 bases and J 5 bases; nucleotides not matched to a gene: 14. The DNA of the CDR3 is TGTGCCTGGACAAGACAGGGTACAGCTTTTGATCAGCCCCAGCATTTT. Protein sequence: CAWTRQGTAFDQPQHF.

This sequence joins TRBV6-5 and TRBJ1-5; no clear D gene. The V end was cut by 7 bases, the J end by 7 bases, with 20 bases between. Germline values: CDR1 MNHEY, CDR2 SVGAGI. The CDR3 is 15 residues long. CDR3 coding DNA: TGTGCCAGCACTCCAGAAGGTCGGGTATGGCAGCCCCAGCATTTT. Protein sequence: CASTPEGRVWQPQHF.

The chain employs TRBV2 and TRBJ1-5; TRBD1 might be the D (5 bases). Germline CDR1 is SNHLY and CDR2 is FYNNEI. The CDR3 loop spans 15 amino acids. V lost 4 bases and J 7 bases, leaving 17 bases between the germline ends. The CDR3 bases are TGTGCCAGCAGTGCTGCAGCAGGGCGAAGGCAGCCCCAGCATTTT. Its translation: CASSAAAGRRQPQHF.

The chain recombines TRBV27 with TRBJ2-5; 12 positions agree with TRBD2. This CDR3 is built from 15 residues. After removal of 5 bases from V and 6 bases from J, the junction contained 7 bases not matched to a gene. CDR1 and CDR2 from the germline V gene are MNHEY and SMNVEV (reference sequence). CDR3 sequence reads: CASSQRTSGVQTQYF. CDR3 DNA sequence: TGTGCCAGCAGTCAGCGGACTAGCGGGGTTCAGACCCAGTACTTC.

This clone occurred once. The rearrangement joins TRBV27 to TRBJ2-1, with D perhaps TRBD2 (7 bases). The CDR3 has 17 residues. CDR1 is MNHEY and CDR2 is SMNVEV in the germline V gene (reference sequence). V dropped 5 bases and J dropped 5 bases, with 22 bases sitting between them. The CDR3 spells CASSAAPGGLWNNEQFF. The CDR3 region has the DNA TGTGCCAGCAGTGCGGCTCCGGGGGGCCTGTGGAACAATGAGCAGTTCTTC.